This TCR beta chain was recovered during a study of blood T cell repertoires in COVID-19. TCRdb's copy holds only in-frame clones and misses some; the assay was immunoSEQ multiplex PCR. The sample has 40,000 to 60,000 clones, approximately 86% seen once; the top ten hold about 4.2%. The sequence came from a man older than 75 with active COVID-19. Material for sequencing was peripheral blood.

The CDR3 spells CASSAGGTAYNEQFF. The CDR3 DNA sequence: TGTGCCAGCAGCGCTGGGGGGACAGCTTACAATGAGCAGTTCTTC. The chain recombines TRBV7-2 with TRBJ2-1; possible D gene TRBD1, 7 bases. Trimming removed 5 bases from V and 4 bases from J, with 15 bases in between. The CDR3 covers 15 residues. Germline V gives CDR1 SGHTA, CDR2 FQGNSA.